Here is one TCR beta chain with its context. Original data processing: Reference gene primer amplification in the assay estimated nucleated cell counts. The method was immunoSEQ multiplex PCR; TCRdb's version includes in-frame clones alone and lacks a portion of them. V, J and clone size were drawn from that table, and D and trimming were deduced from the DNA. Here the sample spans a few hundred thousand clones, roughly 86% being singletons. This specimen comes from a study of blood T cell repertoires in COVID-19. On the study more broadly: The United States, Italy and Spain were the sources of the acute and convalescent COVID-19 samples. Sources were T cells, B-cell-depleted T cells, or PBMCs; the material itself was cDNA or gDNA.

CDR1 KGHSH and CDR2 LQKENI come from the germline V gene. The germline V and J ends were trimmed by 2 bases and 0 bases, with 16 bases remaining between them. The length of the CDR3 is 17 residues. V and J are TRBV18 and TRBJ1-2; D possibly corresponds to TRBD1 (5 bases). This clonotype was obtained from a woman in her forties or fifties who had recovered from COVID-19. The sequenced material came from peripheral blood. The CDR3 loop is CASSPAPGRVANYGYTF. Written as DNA, the CDR3 is TGTGCCAGCTCACCAGCGCCAGGGAGGGTGGCTAACTATGGCTACACCTTC.